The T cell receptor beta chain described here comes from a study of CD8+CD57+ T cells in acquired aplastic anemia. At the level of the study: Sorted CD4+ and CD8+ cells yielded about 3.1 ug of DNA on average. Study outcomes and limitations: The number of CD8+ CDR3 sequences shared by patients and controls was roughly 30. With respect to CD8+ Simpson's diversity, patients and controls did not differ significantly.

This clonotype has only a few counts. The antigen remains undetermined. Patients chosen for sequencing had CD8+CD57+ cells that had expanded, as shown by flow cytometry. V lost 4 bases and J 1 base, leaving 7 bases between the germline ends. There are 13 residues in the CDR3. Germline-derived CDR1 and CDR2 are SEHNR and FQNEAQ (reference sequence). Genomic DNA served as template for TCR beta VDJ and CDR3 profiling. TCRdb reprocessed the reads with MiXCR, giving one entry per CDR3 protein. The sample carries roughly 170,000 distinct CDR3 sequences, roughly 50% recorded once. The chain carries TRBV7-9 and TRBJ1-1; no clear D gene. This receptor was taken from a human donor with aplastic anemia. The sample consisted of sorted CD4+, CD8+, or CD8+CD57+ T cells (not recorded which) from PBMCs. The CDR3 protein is CASSYTQNTEAFF. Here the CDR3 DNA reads TGTGCCAGCAGCTACACACAGAACACTGAAGCTTTCTTT.